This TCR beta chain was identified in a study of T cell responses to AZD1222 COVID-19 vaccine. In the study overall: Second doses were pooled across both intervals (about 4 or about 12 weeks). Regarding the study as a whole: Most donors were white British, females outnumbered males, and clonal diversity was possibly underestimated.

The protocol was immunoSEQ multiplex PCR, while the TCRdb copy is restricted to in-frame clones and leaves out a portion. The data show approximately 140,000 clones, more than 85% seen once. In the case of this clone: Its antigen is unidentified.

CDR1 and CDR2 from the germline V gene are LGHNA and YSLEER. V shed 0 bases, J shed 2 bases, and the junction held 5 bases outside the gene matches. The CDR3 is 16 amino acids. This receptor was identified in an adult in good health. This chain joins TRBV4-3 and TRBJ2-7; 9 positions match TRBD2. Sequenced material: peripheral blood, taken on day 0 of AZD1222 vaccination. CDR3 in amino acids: CASSQDSLAGTYEQYF. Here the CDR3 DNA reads TGCGCCAGCAGCCAAGATTCGCTAGCGGGAACCTACGAGCAGTACTTC.